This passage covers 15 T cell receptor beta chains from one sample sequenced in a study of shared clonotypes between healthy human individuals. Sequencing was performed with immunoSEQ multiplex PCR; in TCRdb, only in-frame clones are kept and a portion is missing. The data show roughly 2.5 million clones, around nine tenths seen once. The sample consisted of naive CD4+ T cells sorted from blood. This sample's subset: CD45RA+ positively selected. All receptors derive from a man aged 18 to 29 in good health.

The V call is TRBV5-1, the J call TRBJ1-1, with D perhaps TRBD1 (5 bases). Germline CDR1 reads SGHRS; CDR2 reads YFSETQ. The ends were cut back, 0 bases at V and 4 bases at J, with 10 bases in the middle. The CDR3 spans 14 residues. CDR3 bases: TGCGCCAGCAGCTTGGAAGGGACGGCCACTGAAGCTTTCTTT. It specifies CASSLEGTATEAFF.

The CDR3 nucleotides are TGTGCCAGCAGCCGATCTACATCCGGGACTAGCGGGAGAGGCCCCGTGGATACGCAGTATTTT. This sequence encodes CASSRSTSGTSGRGPVDTQYF. V gene TRBV13 combines with J gene TRBJ2-3; 14 bases align to TRBD2. V lost 5 bases and J lost 6; bases outside the gene matches: 22. This CDR3 contains 21 residues. Germline V lookup: CDR1 PRHDT, CDR2 FYEKMQ (reference sequence).

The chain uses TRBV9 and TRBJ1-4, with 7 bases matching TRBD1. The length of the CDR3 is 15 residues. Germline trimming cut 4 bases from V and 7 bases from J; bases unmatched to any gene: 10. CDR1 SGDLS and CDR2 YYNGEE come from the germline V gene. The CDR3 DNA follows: TGTGCCAGCAGCCTCCAAGGGGGCACGGGTGAAAAACTGTTTTTT. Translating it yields CASSLQGGTGEKLFF.

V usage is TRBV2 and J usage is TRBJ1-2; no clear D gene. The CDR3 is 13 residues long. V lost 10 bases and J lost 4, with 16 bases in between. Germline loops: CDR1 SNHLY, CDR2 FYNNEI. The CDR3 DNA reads TGTGCCACCGCGGGCGAGGTGGGCTATGGCTACACCTTC. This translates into CATAGEVGYGYTF. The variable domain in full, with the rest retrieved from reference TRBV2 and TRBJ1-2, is EPEVTQTPSHQVTQMGQEVILRCVPISNHLYFYWYRQILGQKVEFLVSFYNNEISEKSEIFDDQFSVERPDGSNFTLKIRSTKLEDSAMYFCATAGEVGYGYTFGSGTRLTVV.

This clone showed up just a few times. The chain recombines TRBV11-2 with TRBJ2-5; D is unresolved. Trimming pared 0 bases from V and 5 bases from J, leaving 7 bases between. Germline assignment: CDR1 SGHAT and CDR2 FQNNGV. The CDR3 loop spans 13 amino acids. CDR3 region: CASSLEVRETQYF. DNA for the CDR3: TGTGCCAGCAGCTTAGAGGTTCGGGAGACCCAGTACTTC.

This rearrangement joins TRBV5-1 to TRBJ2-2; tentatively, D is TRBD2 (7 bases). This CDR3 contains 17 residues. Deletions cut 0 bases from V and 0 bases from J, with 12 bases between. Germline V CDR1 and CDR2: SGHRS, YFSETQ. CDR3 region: CASSLARGGANTGELFF. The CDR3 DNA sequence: TGCGCCAGCAGCTTGGCCAGGGGAGGGGCGAACACCGGGGAGCTGTTTTTT.

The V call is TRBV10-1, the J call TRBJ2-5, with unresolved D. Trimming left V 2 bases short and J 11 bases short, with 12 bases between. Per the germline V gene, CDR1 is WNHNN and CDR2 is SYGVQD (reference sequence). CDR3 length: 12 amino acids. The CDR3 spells CASSEGPMGQYF. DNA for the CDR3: TGCGCCAGCAGTGAGGGACCGATGGGGCAGTACTTC.

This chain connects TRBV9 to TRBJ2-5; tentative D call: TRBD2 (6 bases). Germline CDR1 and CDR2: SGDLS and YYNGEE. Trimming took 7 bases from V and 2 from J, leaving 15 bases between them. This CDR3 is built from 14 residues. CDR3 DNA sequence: TGTGCCAGCGGCGGTGGGGGGAAACAAGAGACCCAGTACTTC. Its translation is CASGGGGKQETQYF.

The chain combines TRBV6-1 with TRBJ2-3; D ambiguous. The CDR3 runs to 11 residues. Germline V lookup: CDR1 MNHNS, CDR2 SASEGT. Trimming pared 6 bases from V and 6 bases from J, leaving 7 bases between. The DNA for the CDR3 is TGTGCCAGCAGAGGCGTGGATACGCAGTATTTT. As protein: CASRGVDTQYF.

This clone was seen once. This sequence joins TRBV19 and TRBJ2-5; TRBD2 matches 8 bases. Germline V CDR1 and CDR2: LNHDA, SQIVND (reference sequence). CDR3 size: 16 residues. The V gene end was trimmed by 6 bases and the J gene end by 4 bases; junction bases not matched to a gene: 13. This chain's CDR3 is CASSPSLGAGGETQYF. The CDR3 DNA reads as TGTGCCAGTAGCCCGTCCCTTGGCGCGGGGGGAGAGACCCAGTACTTC.

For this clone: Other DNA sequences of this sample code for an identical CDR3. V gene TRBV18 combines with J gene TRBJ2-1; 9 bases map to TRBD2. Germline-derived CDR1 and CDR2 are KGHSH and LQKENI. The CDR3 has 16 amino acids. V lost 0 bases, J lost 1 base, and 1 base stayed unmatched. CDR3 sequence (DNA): TGTGCCAGCTCACCACCTGGACTAGCGTCCTACAATGAGCAGTTCTTC. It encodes CASSPPGLASYNEQFF.

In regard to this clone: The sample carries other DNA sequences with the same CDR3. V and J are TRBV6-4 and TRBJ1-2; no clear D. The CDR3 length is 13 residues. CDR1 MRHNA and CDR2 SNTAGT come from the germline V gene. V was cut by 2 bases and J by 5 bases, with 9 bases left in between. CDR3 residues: CASSDPGGYGYTF. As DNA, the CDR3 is TGTGCCAGCAGTGACCCAGGAGGTTATGGCTACACCTTC.

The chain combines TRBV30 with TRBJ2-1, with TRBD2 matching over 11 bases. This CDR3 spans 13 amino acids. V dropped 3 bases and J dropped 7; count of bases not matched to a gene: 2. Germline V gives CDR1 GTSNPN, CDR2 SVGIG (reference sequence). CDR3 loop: CAWRGLAENEQFF. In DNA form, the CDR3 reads TGTGCCTGGAGGGGACTAGCGGAAAATGAGCAGTTCTTC.

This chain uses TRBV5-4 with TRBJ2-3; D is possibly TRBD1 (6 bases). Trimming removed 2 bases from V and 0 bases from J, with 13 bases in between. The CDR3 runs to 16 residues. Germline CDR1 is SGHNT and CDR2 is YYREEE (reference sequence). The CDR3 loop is CASSFPRGASTDTQYF. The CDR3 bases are TGTGCCAGCAGCTTCCCCAGGGGTGCTAGCACAGATACGCAGTATTTT.

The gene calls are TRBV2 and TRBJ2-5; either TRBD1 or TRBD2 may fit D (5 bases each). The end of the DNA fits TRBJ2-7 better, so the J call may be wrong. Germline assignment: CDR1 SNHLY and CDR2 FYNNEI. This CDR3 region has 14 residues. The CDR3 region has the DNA TGTGCCAGCAGTGGGGAGACAGTCATCCACGAGCAGTACTTC. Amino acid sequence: CASSGETVIHEQYF.